These 26 T cell receptor beta chains were all obtained from the same sample, sequenced in a study of T-cell memory formation after mild COVID-19. MiXCR was run by TCRdb on the 5' RACE reads, yielding one entry per CDR3 protein. Counted here are roughly 560,000 distinct CDR3 sequences, roughly 22% occurring once; the ten biggest clones make up 9.5% to 15%. Material for sequencing was PBMCs or a T cell subset sorted from them (not recorded which). These receptors were taken from an adult woman who had mild COVID-19 (a few samples of this study predate the infection). Cell type and time point are not known.

This chain connects TRBV27 to TRBJ2-3, with TRBD2 as a possible D gene (6 bases). Germline-derived CDR1 and CDR2 are MNHEY and SMNVEV (reference sequence). V was shortened by 0 bases and J by 6 bases, with 16 bases between the two germline ends. The CDR3 runs 16 residues. The CDR3 region has the DNA TGTGCCAGCAGTTTATCAGGAGGGATTCGCGGGGATACGCAGTATTTT. It yields the protein CASSLSGGIRGDTQYF.

This clonotype has just a few counts. V and J are TRBV5-1 and TRBJ2-3; 7 bases match TRBD1. CDR3 size: 14 residues. V lost 4 bases and J lost 2; bases outside the gene matches: 4. The germline V gene has CDR1 SGHRS and CDR2 YFSETQ. CDR3 loop: CASSPGTVTDTQYF. The DNA of the CDR3 is TGCGCCAGCAGCCCTGGGACAGTCACAGATACGCAGTATTTT.

V usage is TRBV11-2 and J usage is TRBJ2-1; D may be TRBD1 (5 bases). From germline, CDR1 is SGHAT and CDR2 FQNNGV. V was clipped by 1 base and J by 9 bases, with 10 bases between them. This CDR3 has 13 amino acids. The CDR3 DNA sequence: TGTGCCAGCAGCTTAGGACAGATCGGTGAGCAGTTCTTC. Translating it yields CASSLGQIGEQFF. Full variable domain (missing parts from reference TRBV11-2 and TRBJ2-1): EAGVAQSPRYKIIEKRQSVAFWCNPISGHATLYWYQQILGQGPKLLIQFQNNGVVDDSQLPKDRFSAERLKGVDSTLKIQPAKLEDSAVYLCASSLGQIGEQFFGPGTRLTVL.

This clonotype turned up a few times. This chain links TRBV12-3 or TRBV12-4 with TRBJ1-3; 8 nucleotides match TRBD1. CDR3 length equals 16 residues. V lost 6 bases, J lost 0 bases, and 7 bases stayed unmatched. CDR3 in DNA: TGTGCCAGCAGAGACAGGGGCCTTAACTCTGGAAACACCATATATTTT. Residues: CASRDRGLNSGNTIYF.

At least ten counts were recorded for this clonotype. The rearrangement joins TRBV4-3 to TRBJ2-7; 7 bases fit TRBD1. Germline lookup yields CDR1 LGHNA and CDR2 YSLEER. Trimming took 4 bases from V and 6 from J; bases not matched to a gene: 6. This CDR3 contains 13 residues. CDR3 in amino acids: CASSRDRVSEQYF. DNA for the CDR3: TGCGCCAGCAGCCGCGACAGGGTCAGCGAGCAGTACTTC.

V usage is TRBV7-2 and J usage is TRBJ2-5; D is perhaps TRBD2 (5 bases). The CDR3 spans 14 residues. V shed 4 bases and J shed 5 bases, with 14 bases lying between them. Germline values: CDR1 SGHTA, CDR2 FQGNSA. CDR3 region: CASSSLGVRETQYF. The CDR3, as DNA: TGTGCCAGCAGCTCCTTGGGAGTGAGGGAGACCCAGTACTTC.

A few counts support this clonotype. The V gene is TRBV11-2, the J gene TRBJ1-5; D might be TRBD1 (6 bases). Trimming stripped 4 bases from V and 0 bases from J, with 10 bases between. Germline CDR1 SGHAT, CDR2 FQNNGV. The CDR3 has 15 residues. CDR3 amino acids: CASSSTGNSNQPQHF. The DNA for the CDR3 is TGTGCCAGCAGCTCGACAGGAAATAGCAATCAGCCCCAGCATTTT.

The gene calls are TRBV12-3 or TRBV12-4 and TRBJ1-2, with D perhaps TRBD1 (5 bases). The V end was cut by 2 bases, the J end by 5 bases, with 27 bases between. The CDR3 length is 19 residues. CDR3 protein: CASSLINPPKSDRPYGYTF. The CDR3 nucleotides read TGTGCCAGCAGTTTAATTAACCCCCCAAAAAGCGACAGACCTTATGGCTACACCTTC.

The rearrangement uses TRBV4-1 and TRBJ2-3; 9 bases align to TRBD2. This CDR3 is 17 amino acids long. V lost 4 bases and J lost 1; bases outside the gene matches: 9. Germline V gene data show CDR1 as MGHRA and CDR2 as YSYEKL. CDR3 nucleotides: TGCGCCAGCAGCCGTGTGGAGCGGGGGGCCCGCACAGATACGCAGTATTTT. Protein product: CASSRVERGARTDTQYF.

In its sample, this clonotype was seen a few times. CDR3 loop: CASSVLSGSYNEQFF. The DNA of the CDR3 is TGTGCCAGCAGTGTCCTCTCGGGGTCCTACAATGAGCAGTTCTTC. The chain has TRBV12-3 or TRBV12-4 and TRBJ2-1, with D possibly matching TRBD2 (5 bases). V gave up 5 bases and J gave up 1 base, with 12 bases separating them. The CDR3 covers 15 residues.

This clonotype has only a few counts. The CDR3 spells CASSGHGGYTF. The CDR3 DNA reads TGTGCCAGCAGTGGCCATGGGGGCTACACCTTC. V is TRBV6-1 and J is TRBJ1-2; no clear D gene. Germline V CDR1 and CDR2: MNHNS, SASEGT. The CDR3 spans 11 residues. The ends were cut back, 4 bases at V and 8 bases at J, with 8 bases in the middle.

This clonotype has just a few counts. The CDR3 DNA follows: TGCGCCAGCACAGAGGGGGGGGCCGGGAATGAGCAGTTCTTC. This gives the protein CASTEGGAGNEQFF. The chain uses TRBV5-1 and TRBJ2-1; possible D gene TRBD2, 7 bases. In germline, CDR1 is SGHRS, CDR2 YFSETQ. The V end lost 6 bases, the J end lost 7 bases, and 17 bases lay between the germline ends. CDR3 size: 14 residues.

This clonotype occurred a few times. This rearrangement joins TRBV6-5 to TRBJ2-3; TRBD1 matches at 9 bases. Per germline, CDR1 MNHEY and CDR2 SVGAGI. V lost 6 bases and J lost 4; bases outside the gene matches: 11. The CDR3 extends over 16 amino acids. The CDR3 reads CASSKFGTGPADTQYF. In DNA, the CDR3 is TGTGCCAGCAGCAAATTCGGGACAGGGCCGGCAGATACGCAGTATTTT.

The chain has TRBV4-3 and TRBJ2-7; 12 nucleotides agree with TRBD2. Germline assignment: CDR1 LGHNA and CDR2 YSLEER. With V trimmed by 0 bases and J by 0 bases, 3 bases remained unmatched. CDR3 length: 17 residues. Here the CDR3 DNA reads TGCGCCAGCAGCCAAGACCTAGCGGGAGGGTTCTCCTACGAGCAGTACTTC. As protein: CASSQDLAGGFSYEQYF.

The V gene is TRBV25-1, the J gene TRBJ2-1; TRBD2 matches 7 bases. The CDR3 has 15 residues. The germline CDR1 and CDR2 sequences are MGHDK and SYGVNS. The V gene end was trimmed by 1 base and the J gene end by 9 bases; junction bases not matched to a gene: 9. This chain's CDR3 is CASSELSASGVEQFF. CDR3 DNA: TGTGCCAGCAGTGAATTATCAGCCAGCGGGGTTGAGCAGTTCTTC.

The table lists this clonotype with a few counts. The V and J genes are TRBV7-9 and TRBJ1-2, with D unresolved. Trimming left V 0 bases short and J 1 base short, with 9 bases between. Germline-derived CDR1 and CDR2 are SEHNR and FQNEAQ (reference sequence). The CDR3 covers 15 residues. CDR3 coding DNA: TGTGCCAGCAGCTTAGCCCAGACTTATAACTATGGCTACACCTTC. It encodes CASSLAQTYNYGYTF. The full variable domain, rest sourced from reference TRBV7-9 and TRBJ1-2, is DTGVSQNPRHKITKRGQNVTFRCDPISEHNRLYWYRQTLGQGPEFLTYFQNEAQLEKSRLLSDRFSAERPKGSFSTLEIQRTEQGDSAMYLCASSLAQTYNYGYTFGSGTRLTVV.

This sequence joins TRBV5-5 and TRBJ2-7; the match to TRBD2 covers 9 bases. With 2 bases clipped from V and 5 bases from J, the junction kept 5 bases outside the gene matches. This CDR3 comprises 14 residues. Germline V gene sequence: CDR1 SGHKS, CDR2 YYEKEE (reference sequence). This chain's CDR3 is CASSFASGVHEQYF. CDR3 DNA sequence: TGTGCCAGCAGCTTCGCTAGCGGGGTCCACGAGCAGTACTTC.

The rearrangement uses TRBV11-2 and TRBJ2-2, with 13 bases aligning to TRBD2. V lost 1 base, J lost 9 bases, and 14 bases stayed unmatched. This CDR3 has 19 residues. Germline V gene sequence: CDR1 SGHAT, CDR2 FQNNGV. The CDR3 loop reads CASSLVGGTSGILSRELFF. In DNA, the CDR3 is TGTGCCAGCAGCTTAGTTGGCGGGACTAGCGGGATTCTGAGTCGGGAGCTGTTTTTT.

This clonotype has a count of ten or more. J is TRBJ1-5 and V is TRBV7-9; D unclear. This CDR3 is 12 amino acids long. CDR1 is SEHNR, CDR2 FQNEAQ, per germline (reference sequence). V gave up 1 base and J gave up 6 bases, with 4 bases separating them. The CDR3 sequence is CASSLEGQPQHF. CDR3 nucleotide sequence: TGTGCCAGCAGCTTAGAGGGTCAGCCCCAGCATTTT.

This clonotype was seen only a few times. The chain links TRBV7-2 to TRBJ2-5; 8 positions match TRBD2. The ends lost 2 bases at V and 7 bases at J; junction bases unmatched: 12. The CDR3 covers 16 residues. Germline V lookup: CDR1 SGHTA, CDR2 FQGNSA. CDR3 coding DNA: TGTGCCAGCAGCTTATCCCTTAGCGGGGCTCTTGGGACCCAGTACTTC. As protein: CASSLSLSGALGTQYF. The full variable domain, in which reference TRBV7-2 and TRBJ2-5 provide the parts outside the CDR3, is GAGVSQSPSNKVTEKGKDVELRCDPISGHTALYWYRQSLGQGLEFLIYFQGNSAPDKSGLPSDRFSAERTGGSVSTLTIQRTQQEDSAVYLCASSLSLSGALGTQYFGPGTRLLVL.

CDR3 protein: CAWRLDSWEQYF. The CDR3 DNA follows: TGTGCCTGGAGGCTGGACAGTTGGGAGCAGTACTTC. The chain recombines TRBV30 with TRBJ2-7; tentatively, D is TRBD1 (6 bases). The CDR3 has 12 residues. The germline CDR1 and CDR2 sequences are GTSNPN and SVGIG (reference sequence). Between the trimmed V and J ends, which lost 3 bases and 7 bases, there was a span of 13 bases. Full variable domain (remainder filled in from reference TRBV30 and TRBJ2-7): SQTIHQWPATLVQPVGSPLSLECTVEGTSNPNLYWYRQAAGRGLQLLFYSVGIGQISSEVPQNLSASRPQDRQFILSSKKLLLSDSGFYLCAWRLDSWEQYFGPGTRLTVT.

This clonotype was seen repeatedly, ten times or more. The rearrangement links TRBV12-3 or TRBV12-4 to TRBJ1-2; D remains ambiguous. Trimming took off 7 bases at V and 2 bases at J, with 11 bases between the two ends. The CDR3 is 13 residues long. The CDR3 region has the DNA TGTGCCAGCACTGTCAGTGGAAACTATGGCTACACCTTC. This translates into CASTVSGNYGYTF.

This clonotype was seen only a few times. V usage is TRBV7-8 and J usage is TRBJ1-5; the match to TRBD1 covers 8 bases. The junction had 13 bases not matched to a gene; V was cut back by 2 bases and J by 4 bases. The CDR3 extends over 18 amino acids. Germline V lookup: CDR1 SGHVS, CDR2 FQNEAQ. The CDR3 nucleotides read TGTGCCAGCAGCTTATCGCCCCGCGGACAGGGAATAAATCAGCCCCAGCATTTT. Translating it yields CASSLSPRGQGINQPQHF.

This chain uses TRBV11-1 with TRBJ1-1; TRBD1 matches at 10 bases. This CDR3 region has 15 residues. CDR1 is SGHAT, CDR2 FQDESV, per germline (reference sequence). Losses at the gene ends were 5 bases for V and 2 bases for J; bases not matched to a gene: 5. CDR3 coding DNA: TGTGCCAGCAGCCGGGGACAGGGGATTAACACTGAAGCTTTCTTT. Protein: CASSRGQGINTEAFF. The full variable domain, rest sourced from reference TRBV11-1 and TRBJ1-1, is EAEVAQSPRYKITEKSQAVAFWCDPISGHATLYWYRQILGQGPELLVQFQDESVVDDSQLPKDRFSAERLKGVDSTLKIQPAELGDSAMYLCASSRGQGINTEAFFGQGTRLTVV.

The chain is built from TRBV20-1 and TRBJ1-1; perhaps TRBD1 as D (5 bases). From germline, CDR1 is DFQATT and CDR2 SNEGSKA (reference sequence). The CDR3 is 15 residues long. Trimming removed 5 bases from V and 1 base from J, with 17 bases in between. CDR3 sequence: CSAWNPSGGNTEAFF. The CDR3 DNA follows: TGCAGTGCTTGGAACCCCTCGGGGGGGAACACTGAAGCTTTCTTT.

In this sample, this clonotype turned up a few times. V and J are TRBV18 and TRBJ1-2; D is perhaps TRBD1 (5 bases). CDR1 and CDR2 (germline): KGHSH, LQKENI. Trimming shortened V by 2 bases and J by 6 bases, and 10 bases separated the two germline ends. The CDR3 loop spans 13 amino acids. The CDR3 DNA is TGTGCCAGCTCACCAAGAGGGGAGGATGGCTACACCTTC. Protein: CASSPRGEDGYTF.